This record covers a single TCR beta chain. The target antigen is unknown. These data come from a study of Ad26.COV2.S vaccination and SARS-CoV-2 variants. Across the whole study: Within the COV1001 Ad26.COV2.S trial arm, the donor was enrolled. Dosing was one shot or two shots 56 days apart.

Overall study results and limits: Vaccine recipients surpassed placebo recipients in spike-specific TCR breadth.

Using immunoSEQ multiplex PCR, the repertoire was profiled, and TCRdb retains in-frame clones only, with some absent. The sample lists roughly 420,000 clones, 89% occurring once. Between the trimmed V and J ends, which lost 1 base and 2 bases, there was a span of 7 bases. The germline CDR1 and CDR2 sequences are SGHRS and YFSETQ. The CDR3 totals 14 residues. Treatment reported: some 20 received Ad26.COV2.S at low or high dose, single or two shots; about 5 received placebo; per-sample allocation not given. Repertoires come from day 63 after the first vaccine or placebo injection. This sample comprised peripheral blood, obtained in a trial of Ad26.COV2.S vaccine versus placebo. This clonotype was sampled from a person between 18 and 60 years old who received the Ad26.COV2.S COVID-19 vaccine or a placebo. J is TRBJ2-1 and V is TRBV5-1; D gene ambiguous. CDR3: CASSLPVAYNEQFF. The CDR3 nucleotides are TGCGCCAGCAGCTTGCCAGTGGCCTACAATGAGCAGTTCTTC.